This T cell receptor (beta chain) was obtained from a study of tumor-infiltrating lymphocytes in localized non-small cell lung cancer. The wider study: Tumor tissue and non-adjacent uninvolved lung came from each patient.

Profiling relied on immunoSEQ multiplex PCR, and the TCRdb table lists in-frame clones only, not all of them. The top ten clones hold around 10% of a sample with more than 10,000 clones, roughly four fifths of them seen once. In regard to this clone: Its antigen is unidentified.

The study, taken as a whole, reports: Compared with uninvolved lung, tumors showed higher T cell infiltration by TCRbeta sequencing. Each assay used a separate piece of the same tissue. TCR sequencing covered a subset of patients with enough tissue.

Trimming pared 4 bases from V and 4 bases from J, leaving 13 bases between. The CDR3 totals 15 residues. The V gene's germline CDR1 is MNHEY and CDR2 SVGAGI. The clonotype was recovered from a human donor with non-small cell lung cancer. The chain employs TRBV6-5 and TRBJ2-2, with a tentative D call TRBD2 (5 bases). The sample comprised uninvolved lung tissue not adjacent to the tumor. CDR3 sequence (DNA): TGTGCCAGCAGTTTGGAGGCCCCGAGCACCGGGGAGCTGTTTTTT. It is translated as CASSLEAPSTGELFF.